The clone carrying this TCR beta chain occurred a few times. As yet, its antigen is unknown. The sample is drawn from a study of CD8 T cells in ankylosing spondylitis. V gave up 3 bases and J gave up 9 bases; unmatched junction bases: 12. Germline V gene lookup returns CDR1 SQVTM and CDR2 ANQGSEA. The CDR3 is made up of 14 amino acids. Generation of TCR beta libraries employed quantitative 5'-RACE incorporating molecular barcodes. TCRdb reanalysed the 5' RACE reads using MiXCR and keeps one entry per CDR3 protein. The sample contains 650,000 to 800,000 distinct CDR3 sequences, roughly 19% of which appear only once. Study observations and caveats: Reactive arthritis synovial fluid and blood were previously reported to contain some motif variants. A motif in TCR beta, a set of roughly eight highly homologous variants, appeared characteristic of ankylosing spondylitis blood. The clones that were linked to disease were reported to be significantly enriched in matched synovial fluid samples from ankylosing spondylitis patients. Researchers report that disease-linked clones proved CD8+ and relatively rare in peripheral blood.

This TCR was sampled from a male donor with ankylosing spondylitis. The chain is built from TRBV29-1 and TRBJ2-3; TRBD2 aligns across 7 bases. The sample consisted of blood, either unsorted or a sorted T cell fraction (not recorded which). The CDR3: CSVDGTIPHPTQYF. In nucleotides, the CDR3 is TGCAGCGTTGATGGGACTATTCCCCATCCGACGCAGTATTTT.